This T cell receptor (beta chain) was identified in a study of T cell responses to AZD1222 COVID-19 vaccine. This clone was recorded once. Per the germline V gene, CDR1 is MGHRA and CDR2 is YSYEKL. V lost 1 base, J lost 3 bases, and 7 bases lay in between. The CDR3 has 14 residues. Assay: immunoSEQ multiplex PCR; the TCRdb copy retains only in-frame clones and omits some. This sample has about 130,000 clones, with more than 70% found just once. This clonotype was obtained from an adult in good health. Specimen: peripheral blood, collected on day 0 of AZD1222 vaccination. The V gene is TRBV4-1, the J gene TRBJ1-5; D is unclear. This CDR3 reads CASSQATANQPQHF. CDR3 DNA: TGCGCCAGCAGCCAAGCAACGGCCAATCAGCCCCAGCATTTT.